These 15 T cell receptor beta chains originate from one sample sequenced in a study of CD8 T cells in Susac syndrome. The authors reverse transcribed roughly 0.5 to 1 ug RNA with random hexamers. TCRdb re-derived calls from the immunoSEQ multiplex PCR reads in MiXCR, one entry per CDR3 protein. The sample records hundreds of thousands of distinct CDR3 sequences, almost 97% being singletons. The sample comprised CD4+ T cells from PBMCs. The receptor set was obtained from a human donor with Susac syndrome.

This chain joins TRBV20-1 and TRBJ1-5; a possible D gene is TRBD1 (5 bases). Trimming cost V 4 bases and J 5 bases, with 15 bases left between them. This CDR3 region has 14 residues. CDR1 and CDR2 (germline): DFQATT, SNEGSKA (reference sequence). The CDR3 bases are TGCAGTGCTATCCCCTGGGGACCTCATCAGCCCCAGCATTTT. Residues: CSAIPWGPHQPQHF.

As to this clonotype: One junction end disagrees with the germline gene, perhaps due to a read error. This sequence joins TRBV6-5 and TRBJ2-1; the D gene could be TRBD1 or TRBD2 (5 bases each). In germline, CDR1 is MNHEY, CDR2 SVGAGI. The CDR3 has 12 residues. The CDR3 here is CASSRDRGLESF. In DNA, the CDR3 is TGTGCCAGCAGTCGGGACCGCGGACTGGAAAGTTTC.

The rearrangement uses TRBV7-8 and TRBJ2-5; D is unclear. V lost 5 bases and J 5 bases, leaving 15 bases between the germline ends. This CDR3 spans 14 amino acids. Germline V lookup: CDR1 SGHVS, CDR2 FQNEAQ. The CDR3 DNA follows: TGTGCCAGCAGCCAACAAGGGCTGGGGGAGACCCAGTACTTC. It encodes CASSQQGLGETQYF.

V usage is TRBV7-9 and J usage is TRBJ2-1, with D unclear. The CDR3 spans 13 residues. Germline CDR1 reads SEHNR; CDR2 reads FQNEAQ (reference sequence). Trimming took 0 bases from V and 8 from J, leaving 8 bases between them. Here the CDR3 DNA reads TGTGCCAGCAGCTTAGCGCAGCGTTATGAGCAGTTCTTC. Its protein is CASSLAQRYEQFF.

The rearrangement joins TRBV25-1 to TRBJ2-3; D is perhaps TRBD2 (6 bases). Trimming removed 8 bases from V and 3 bases from J, with 15 bases in between. Germline V gene data show CDR1 as MGHDK and CDR2 as SYGVNS. The CDR3 has 14 amino acids. CDR3 sequence (DNA): TGTGCCAGCCGGCCGGGACTGTTTACAGATACGCAGTATTTT. Protein product: CASRPGLFTDTQYF.

A few counts support this clonotype. The V call is TRBV5-4, the J call TRBJ2-1; no reliable D call. Germline lookup yields CDR1 SGHNT and CDR2 YYREEE (reference sequence). This CDR3 region has 15 residues. Deletions cut 0 bases from V and 0 bases from J, with 7 bases between. CDR3 protein: CASSLGHSSYNEQFF. For the CDR3, the DNA is TGTGCCAGCAGCTTGGGGCATAGCTCCTACAATGAGCAGTTCTTC.

The rearrangement joins TRBV14 to TRBJ2-5; no reliable D call. V was shortened by 3 bases and J by 2 bases, with 13 bases between the two germline ends. The CDR3 has 15 residues. Germline V CDR1 and CDR2: SGHDN, FVKESK. CDR3 in amino acids: CASSHNPHDQETQYF. Here the CDR3 DNA reads TGTGCCAGCAGCCACAACCCACACGATCAAGAGACCCAGTACTTC.

The chain employs TRBV14 and TRBJ2-1; TRBD1 matches 9 bases. Germline CDR1 and CDR2: SGHDN and FVKESK. CDR3 length equals 15 residues. The V segment lost 5 bases and the J segment 2 bases; nucleotides outside the gene matches: 4. DNA of the CDR3: TGTGCCAGCAGCTGGACAGGGGTTACCTACAATGAGCAGTTCTTC. Amino acid sequence: CASSWTGVTYNEQFF.

The genes are TRBV30 and TRBJ2-2, with a tentative D call TRBD1 (5 bases). The CDR3 runs to 13 residues. Trimming removed 5 bases at V and 4 bases at J, with 11 bases between. The V gene's germline CDR1 is GTSNPN and CDR2 SVGIG (reference sequence). Here the CDR3 reads CAWGRVGTGELFF. In DNA form, the CDR3 reads TGTGCCTGGGGCAGGGTGGGCACCGGGGAGCTGTTTTTT.

This chain links TRBV29-1 with TRBJ2-7; the D is unclear. Trimming cost V 0 bases and J 3 bases, with 6 bases left between them. CDR1 and CDR2 (germline): SQVTM, ANQGSEA. The CDR3 sequence is 12 residues long. CDR3 residues: CSVEDHSYEQYF. As DNA, the CDR3 is TGCAGCGTTGAAGATCACAGCTACGAGCAGTACTTC.

For the CDR3, the DNA is TGTGCCAGCAGCCTCACCGTCGGGACGTCAGATACGCAGTATTTT. This sequence encodes CASSLTVGTSDTQYF. This chain uses TRBV11-2 with TRBJ2-3; D is possibly TRBD1 or TRBD2 (5 bases each). This CDR3 contains 15 residues. V was trimmed by 5 bases and J by 4 bases, leaving 16 bases between them. Germline CDR1 SGHAT, CDR2 FQNNGV.

The chain carries TRBV9 and TRBJ2-1, with 13 bases that match TRBD2. Germline assignment: CDR1 SGDLS and CDR2 YYNGEE. CDR3 length: 15 residues. Trimming removed 4 bases from V and 10 bases from J; junction bases left unmatched: 8. The chain's CDR3 is CASSSLAGGPWEQFF. The CDR3 coding sequence is TGTGCCAGCAGCTCACTAGCGGGAGGGCCGTGGGAGCAGTTCTTC.

The V gene is TRBV9, the J gene TRBJ1-2; D ambiguous. Trimming took 5 bases from V and 1 from J, leaving 6 bases between them. There are 12 residues in the CDR3. Germline loops: CDR1 SGDLS, CDR2 YYNGEE. The CDR3 region has the DNA TGTGCCAGCAGACACGATAACTATGGCTACACCTTC. Amino acids: CASRHDNYGYTF.

The chain has TRBV4-2 and TRBJ1-1; 9 nucleotides align to TRBD1. Germline CDR1 and CDR2: LGHNA and YNFKEQ. The CDR3 contains 13 residues. Germline trimming cut 6 bases from V and 6 bases from J; bases unmatched to any gene: 5. Here the CDR3 reads CASRVQGAAEAFF. The CDR3 DNA is TGTGCCAGCAGAGTACAGGGGGCGGCTGAAGCTTTCTTT.

This chain uses TRBV15 with TRBJ2-7; unclear D gene. CDR3 length: 13 amino acids. Trimming left V 6 bases short and J 6 bases short, with 15 bases between. From germline, CDR1 is LNHNV and CDR2 YYDKDF (reference sequence). The CDR3 coding sequence is TGTGCCACCAGGAGCACACCAGCTGCCGAGCAGTACTTC. Protein: CATRSTPAAEQYF.